What follows is one T cell receptor (beta chain) and its context. Its antigen target is currently unknown. Nothing much larger sits one base from this clone, and base qualities are not available. This entry belongs to a study of blood T cell repertoires in COVID-19 (dated by TCRdb to the early 2020s). About the full investigation: ImmuneRACE Cohort 3 recovered participants were defined by two consecutive negative NP/OP PCR tests, healthcare professional clearance, or symptom resolution. Collaborator samples came from the United States, Italy and Spain and covered acute and convalescent phases of COVID-19. The prospective study material was composed of cDNA or gDNA derived from T cells, B-cell-depleted T cells, or PBMCs. Deeply sampled blood TCRbeta repertoires from subjects exposed to, actively infected with, or recovered from COVID-19 were included in the dataset. The repertoires were released in a freely available public database meant as a resource for research on the immune response to SARS-CoV-2. The samples were drawn from the first 160 participants of the ongoing ImmuneRACE study and from 1,254 subjects provided by 6 global collaborators. A de-identified subject ID, COVID-19 status, age in years and sex were almost always included in the sample metadata. HLA class I and class II types, where available, came from metadata supplied by the sample provider rather than from assay-based typing.

Study-level results and caveats: The amount of clinical and demographic metadata varied by source and participant and was provided uncurated.

The cysteine opens and the phenylalanine closes a CDR3 of 16 amino acids. Just the 48-base CDR3 DNA is kept, in frame starting at base 1. Between the V and J ends, shortened by 2 bases and 2 bases respectively, the junction contains 13 bases. The CDR1 and CDR2 encoded by the germline V gene are MGHRA and YSYEKL. TCRbeta CDR3 regions were amplified from genomic DNA using the immunoSEQ Assay, a bias-controlled multiplex PCR. In the original analysis: The number of nucleated cells in each sample was estimated from the amplification of reference gene primers within the assay. Sequence reads were collapsed and filtered to measure the absolute abundance of every unique TCRbeta CDR3 rearrangement. For each sample, productive Simpson clonality was calculated as the square root of Simpson's diversity index over productive rearrangements. Imported from immuneACCESS, the table was reduced by TCRdb to in-frame sequences with V and J called. These copies leave out some clones; in studies compared against another copy, an unresolved V gene accounts for under half, and the cause of the remainder is not known. That table supplies the V and J calls and clone size; D and trimming were determined from the DNA. Present in this sample are 300,000 to 450,000 clones, around 87% of which were seen just once. More than 1.5% of the sample is held by the ten biggest clonotypes.

Participants in the prospective study were enrolled through a virtual design, were aged about 18 to 90 years, and lived in approximately 25 United States geographic areas. In the prospective study, cohorts were assigned on the basis of participant-reported clinical history obtained from a screening survey and a study questionnaire. In the prospective study, whole blood, serum and a nasopharyngeal or oropharyngeal swab were collected from each participant by mobile phlebotomists. Participants in the prospective study had the option to provide additional blood draws and questionnaires over an approximately 2-month period. Before DNA extraction, blood samples from the prospective study were shipped at room temperature or frozen.

The source of this sequence is a man aged 40-49 years in a cohort exposed to, infected with or recovered from COVID-19 (not recorded which). The source material was PBMCs or T cells enriched from blood (not recorded which). The V and J segments used are TRBV4-1 and TRBJ1-5; the D gene remains uncertain. The nucleotides are TGCGCCAGCAGCCAATATGCCGATAGCGGCAATCAGCCCCAGCATTTT. This translates into CASSQYADSGNQPQHF.